Reported below is one T cell receptor (beta chain). This receptor's antigen is unknown. No quality values exist for individual bases; no much larger clone is one base distant. The sample is drawn from a study of T cell responses to AZD1222 COVID-19 vaccine (dated by TCRdb to about 2021). Looking at the study overall: Because spike-specific TCR depth and breadth did not differ between the two schedules, AZD1222 recipients who got a second dose at roughly 4 weeks were pooled with those who got a second dose at roughly 12 weeks. Trial participants were enrolled by age into 18-55, 56-69 and 70-plus year subgroups, with approximately 160, 26 and 62 TCR-sequenced participants respectively. TCR sequencing was performed for approximately 240 trial participants, of whom some 200 were given two doses of AZD1222 and around 25 were given two doses of MenACWY control vaccine.

The CDR3 regions of human TCRbeta chains were subjected to immunosequencing. Under the source paper's analysis protocol: TCRs in the repertoires were compared against a reference library of SARS-CoV-2-specific TCRs that had been generated with the MIRA antigen-specificity platform. Breadth meant the fraction of unique TCRs that were SARS-CoV-2-associated, whereas depth meant the fraction of total T cells that were SARS-CoV-2-associated. Using the MIRA data, each spike-specific TCR was assigned both to the spike region to which the TCR was reactive and to a CD4 or CD8 class. Log10-transformed breadth and depth values were compared by one-way ANOVA with Sidak's multiple comparisons tests. TCRdb retrieved this table from immuneACCESS and kept in-frame rearrangements only. Not all clones are present; in checked studies, unresolved V genes account for under half, and no reason is known for the remainder. V and J calls plus clone size are reproduced from that table; the DNA served to infer D and trimming. This sample holds 100,000 to 150,000 clones; approximately 89% were observed only once. About 9.4% of the sample is taken by the ten largest.

Results the study describes overall, beyond this receptor: The 56-69-year group was small, and its depth increase did not reach significance, likely because of low power. Vaccine-associated CD4 TCRs spanned the whole spike protein, with dominant responses in regions 160-218 and 743-854. Because no day 14 peak-response samples were available, repertoires were characterized only after the peak T cell response. A significant rise in spike-specific TCR breadth and depth was observed after two AZD1222 doses relative to day 0 and relative to MenACWY recipients. Participants were mostly white British and included more females than males, and it was suggested by the authors that clonal diversity may have been underestimated. Conclusions about previously exposed vaccinees are limited because only six or seven AZD1222 recipients were SARS-CoV-2 seropositive at baseline. Epitopes outside the regions mutated in the B.1.351 and B.1.1.7 variants were reportedly recognized by nearly half of the unique spike-specific TCRs.

The germline V gene provides CDR1 SQVTM and CDR2 ANQGSEA. Trimming removed 7 bases from V and 6 bases from J, leaving 12 bases between the germline ends. The CDR3 starts with the cysteine, ends with the phenylalanine, and has 11 residues. Of the read, only the CDR3 DNA is kept; its 33 bases are in frame from base 1. The time point label here, explained by the study, means: baseline before first vaccination. The vaccinee samples were drawn from two UK trials, COV001 and COV002, one of which was a single-blind randomized controlled phase 2/3 trial testing AZD1222 (ChAdOx1 nCoV-19) in healthy adults. Trial participant PBMC samples were collected at day 0 and day 28 after the second dose for TCRbeta chain sequencing.

This receptor was taken from an adult in good health. Specimen: peripheral blood, collected on day 0 of AZD1222 vaccination. The V and J genes are TRBV29-1 and TRBJ1-1; possibly the D gene is TRBD1, per 6 matching bases. The sequenced DNA is TGCAGCGCCATTGGACAGCCTGAAGCTTTCTTT. The translation is CSAIGQPEAFF.